Listed below are T cell receptor beta chains from one sample, sequenced in a study of CD8 T cells in Susac syndrome. TCRdb recomputed calls from the immunoSEQ multiplex PCR reads with MiXCR, one row per CDR3 protein. Of approximately 200,000 distinct CDR3 sequences listed, 85% to 95% are singletons. Sequencing was carried out using CD4+ T cells from PBMCs. These TCRs come from a human donor with multiple sclerosis. Each CDR3 is given with its conserved first and last residue.

TRBV20-1	TRBJ1-2	CSARSQGGGYTF
TRBV30	TRBJ2-1	CAWSVRARDEQFF
TRBV6-6	TRBJ1-1	CASFIRENTEAFF
TRBV5-1	TRBJ2-7	CASSQEGLAGPGEQYF
TRBV30	TRBJ1-1	CACPLTGARRNTEAFF
TRBV2	TRBJ2-7	CASSIGRDYEQYF
TRBV29-1	TRBJ1-2	CSVFLTGPYGYTF
TRBV19	TRBJ2-2	CASSKGALAGGLTGELFF
TRBV3-1	TRBJ2-3	CASSQARKDTQYF
TRBV29-1	TRBJ2-1	CSVIRAYNEQFF
TRBV20-1	TRBJ2-1	CSAARSAFDEQFF
TRBV29-1	TRBJ2-3	CSVVGWGADTQYF
TRBV3-1	TRBJ1-2	CASSQNWDYYGYTF
TRBV29-1	TRBJ1-2	CSVEWQNYGYTF
TRBV7-8	TRBJ2-5	CASSLGRLRETQYF
TRBV5-1	TRBJ1-2	CASSLDRAEDGYTF